The T cell receptor (beta chain) described here comes from a study of T cell repertoires in cytomegalovirus infection. Turning to the study itself: TCR beta signatures that were public indicated CMV infection and matching HLA type.

Concerning this clonotype itself: Antigen: not known.

TCRdb re-called the reads with MiXCR, one entry per CDR3 protein. This sample has fewer than 1,000,000 distinct CDR3 sequences, with roughly 30% found just once. Germline CDR1 is SGHRS and CDR2 is YFSETQ. V was clipped by 2 bases and J by 8 bases; unmatched bases: 8. The CDR3 is 15 residues long. The clonotype was recovered from a human donor in good health (CMV status not recorded). Some clones in this sample may be carry-over from other donors' samples. The material was cultured CD8+ T cells from PBMCs, obtained from culture after CMV antigen stimulation. The chain is built from TRBV5-1 and TRBJ2-1; 9 bases line up with TRBD1. The CDR3 region is CASSFRQGGLDEQFF. In DNA, the CDR3 is TGCGCCAGCAGCTTTAGACAGGGGGGATTGGATGAGCAGTTCTTC.